This T cell receptor beta chain was obtained from a study of cytomegalovirus exposure and HLA in healthy donors. Sequencing was performed with immunoSEQ multiplex PCR; in TCRdb, only in-frame clones are kept and a portion is missing. The sample yields over 250,000 clones, about 86% seen once. CDR3 size: 16 residues. The genes are TRBV21-1 and TRBJ1-5; the table's D call of TRBD1 was not tested on the DNA. TRBV21-1 is labeled a pseudogene. The sequence was collected from a woman younger than 30 in good health and CMV-seronegative. Source material: PBMCs. CDR3 nucleotides: TGTGCCAGCAGCAGCCGACAGGGGGCAGGCAATCAGCCCCAGCATTTT. Its protein product is CASSSRQGAGNQPQHF.